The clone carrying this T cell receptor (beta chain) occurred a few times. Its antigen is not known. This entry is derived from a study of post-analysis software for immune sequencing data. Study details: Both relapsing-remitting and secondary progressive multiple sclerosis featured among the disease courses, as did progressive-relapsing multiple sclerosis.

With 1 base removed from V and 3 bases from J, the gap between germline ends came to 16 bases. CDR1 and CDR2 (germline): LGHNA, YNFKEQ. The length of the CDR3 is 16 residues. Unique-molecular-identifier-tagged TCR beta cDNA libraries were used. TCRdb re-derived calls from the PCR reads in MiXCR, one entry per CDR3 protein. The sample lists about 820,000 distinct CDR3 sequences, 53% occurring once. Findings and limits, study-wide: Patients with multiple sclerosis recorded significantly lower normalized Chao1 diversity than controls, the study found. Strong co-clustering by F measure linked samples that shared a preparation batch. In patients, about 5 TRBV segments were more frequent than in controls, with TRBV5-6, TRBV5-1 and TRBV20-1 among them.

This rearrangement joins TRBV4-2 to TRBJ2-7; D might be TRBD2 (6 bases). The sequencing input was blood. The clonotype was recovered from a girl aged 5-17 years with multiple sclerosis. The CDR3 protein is CASSQGLRGGVYEQYF. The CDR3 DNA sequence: TGTGCCAGCAGCCAAGGATTACGGGGAGGAGTCTACGAGCAGTACTTC.